The rows below give T cell receptor beta chains drawn from one sample of a study of T-cell memory formation after mild COVID-19. Using its own MiXCR run on the 5' RACE reads, TCRdb lists one record per CDR3 protein. The sample has a few hundred thousand distinct CDR3 sequences; roughly 8% are singletons. The specimen sequenced was PBMCs or a T cell subset sorted from them (not recorded which). These receptors originate from a man aged 18 to 30 who had mild COVID-19 (a few samples of this study predate the infection). Cell type and time point are not known. Both conserved end residues are trimmed from each CDR3. Fields, in order: V gene, CDR3 length, CDR3 protein.

TRBV6-5 | 14 | ASSYLWTPHTGELF
TRBV6-5 | 12 | ASRVGGNVGEQF
TRBV5-1 | 13 | ASSRTGTGFNEQF
TRBV18 | 11 | ASSPRDSNGYT
TRBV20-1 | 8 | SAHNQPQH
TRBV7-9 | 11 | ASIANGGTEAF
TRBV7-2 | 13 | ASSLIRGGEETQY
TRBV20-1 | 12 | SARLTRGRDEAF
TRBV4-2 | 13 | ASSRTGTGKTEAF
TRBV4-1 | 14 | ASSQDRGVINEKLF
TRBV3-1 | 13 | ASSQGTGARDTQY
TRBV15 | 11 | ATSREEGTEAF
TRBV5-1 | 11 | ASRWTGNTEAF
TRBV4-2 | 17 | ASSQGRGQGYANTGELF
TRBV20-1 | 13 | SAPGTGKSVYGYT
TRBV5-4 | 13 | ASSSDRGGTGELF
TRBV5-4 | 11 | ASSFGPDYGYT
TRBV12-3/TRBV12-4 | 11 | ASSRTAIYEQY
TRBV4-1 | 13 | ASSQEEGHPNEQY
TRBV9 | 13 | ASSEYSGTQETQY
TRBV10-3 | 15 | AISESGDRTSNYGYT
TRBV7-3 | 13 | ASSVGGGEQETQY
TRBV11-1 | 13 | ASSPRDRGPYEQF
TRBV20-1 | 14 | SARDLRTGATGELF
TRBV3-1 | 11 | ASSQESRIRAF
TRBV5-1 | 11 | ASSLAYQETQY
TRBV7-2 | 13 | ASSFLGATNEKLI
TRBV25-1 | 14 | ASSGPGPLGRETQY
TRBV7-8 | 11 | ASSFNLESEAF
TRBV7-2 | 11 | ASSPGQRLEAF
TRBV20-1 | 10 | SAWRSTDTQY
TRBV7-9 | 13 | ASSLAGTRDSPLH
TRBV5-1 | 15 | ASSLGLAGGYTDTQY
TRBV7-9 | 9 | ASSFGYEAF
TRBV7-9 | 12 | ASSRRRTDNEQF
TRBV27 | 13 | ASSSDRPHNSPLH
TRBV20-1 | 11 | SARGGGRYEQY
TRBV30 | 11 | AWSRLGGETQY
TRBV29-1 | 12 | SVQFGGPSYGYT
TRBV7-2 | 13 | ASSLAWGDLSGYT
TRBV7-9 | 13 | ASSRAGRPHQPQH
TRBV4-1 | 13 | ASSQDETGTYEQY
TRBV7-2 | 14 | ASSLDRGGSNQPQH
TRBV24-1 | 13 | ATSDHGTGNGELF
TRBV4-3 | 15 | ASSQDFTGSSGNTIY
TRBV6-5 | 13 | ASSYWGDYNSPLH
TRBV30 | 12 | AWSVQGLNTEAF
TRBV6-2/TRBV6-3 | 17 | ASRAPGTGGHLNHNEQF
TRBV6-2/TRBV6-3 | 12 | ASSYFGQFSGYT
TRBV19 | 14 | ASSIVDRGLQETQY
TRBV7-2 | 14 | ASSTGQGLRIATQY
TRBV4-2 | 14 | ASSQVPSRFAGELF
TRBV5-1 | 14 | ASSFRTAREQETQY
TRBV5-1 | 11 | ASRDWIQETQY
TRBV5-1 | 12 | ASSRDGTLYEQY